The next 5 T cell receptor beta chains were all read from a single sample in a study of cytomegalovirus exposure and HLA in healthy donors. A multiplex PCR was run with 60 Vbeta primers and 13 Jbeta primers. Clones were read by immunoSEQ multiplex PCR, and TCRdb kept only the in-frame ones, dropping some. This table holds roughly 71,000 clones, 62% found once. What was sequenced was PBMCs. All receptors come from a man aged 25 to 40 in good health and CMV-seronegative.

Only a few counts were recorded for this clone. The chain employs TRBV7-2 and TRBJ1-5; TRBD1 might be the D (5 bases). The germline V gene encodes CDR1 SGHTA and CDR2 FQGNSA. This CDR3 region has 15 residues. V dropped 5 bases and J dropped 1 base, with 12 bases sitting between them. The CDR3 sequence: CASSPGDLSNQPQHF. Written as DNA, the CDR3 is TGTGCCAGCAGCCCGGGGGATTTAAGCAATCAGCCCCAGCATTTT.

The chain couples TRBV2 to TRBJ2-3, with a weak D call TRBD2 (6 bases). This CDR3 contains 16 residues. Trimming pared 8 bases from V and 5 bases from J, leaving 23 bases between. Germline assignment: CDR1 SNHLY and CDR2 FYNNEI. CDR3: CASRKRSGVWVDTQYF. The CDR3 coding sequence is TGTGCCAGCCGGAAACGCTCGGGGGTGTGGGTAGATACGCAGTATTTT.

This clone was recorded a few times. The chain carries TRBV7-6 and TRBJ2-3, with TRBD2 identical over 8 bases. The V gene end was trimmed by 5 bases and the J gene end by 4 bases; junction bases not matched to a gene: 8. The CDR3 length is 15 residues. Germline V gene lookup returns CDR1 SGHVS and CDR2 FNYEAQ. CDR3 sequence reads: CASSPGLVAPDTQYF. CDR3 bases: TGTGCCAGCAGCCCGGGACTAGTTGCGCCAGATACGCAGTATTTT. The whole variable domain, filled in from reference TRBV7-6 and TRBJ2-3, reads GAGVSQSPRYKVTKRGQDVALRCDPISGHVSLYWYRQALGQGPEFLTYFNYEAQQDKSGLPNDRFSAERPEGSISTLTIQRTEQRDSAMYRCASSPGLVAPDTQYFGPGTRLTVL.

The chain has TRBV27 and TRBJ1-2; D possibly corresponds to TRBD1 (5 bases). The germline V and J ends were trimmed by 6 bases and 3 bases, with 11 bases remaining between them. Germline CDR1 reads MNHEY; CDR2 reads SMNVEV (reference sequence). The CDR3 runs to 13 residues. CDR3 nucleotides: TGTGCCAGCAGCTGGGCCAGGGACTATGGCTACACCTTC. Translated: CASSWARDYGYTF.

This chain uses TRBV5-1 with TRBJ1-4; the match to TRBD1 covers 8 bases. V trimming: 3 bases; J trimming: 7 bases; junction bases outside the gene matches: 5. Per germline, CDR1 SGHRS and CDR2 YFSETQ. There are 14 residues in the CDR3. The CDR3 sequence: CASSSRGRTEKLFF. Here the CDR3 DNA reads TGCGCCAGCAGCTCCAGGGGGCGCACTGAAAAACTGTTTTTT. Full variable domain (rest looked up from reference TRBV5-1 and TRBJ1-4): KAGVTQTPRYLIKTRGQQVTLSCSPISGHRSVSWYQQTPGQGLQFLFEYFSETQRNKGNFPGRFSGRQFSNSRSEMNVSTLELGDSALYLCASSSRGRTEKLFFGSGTQLSVL.